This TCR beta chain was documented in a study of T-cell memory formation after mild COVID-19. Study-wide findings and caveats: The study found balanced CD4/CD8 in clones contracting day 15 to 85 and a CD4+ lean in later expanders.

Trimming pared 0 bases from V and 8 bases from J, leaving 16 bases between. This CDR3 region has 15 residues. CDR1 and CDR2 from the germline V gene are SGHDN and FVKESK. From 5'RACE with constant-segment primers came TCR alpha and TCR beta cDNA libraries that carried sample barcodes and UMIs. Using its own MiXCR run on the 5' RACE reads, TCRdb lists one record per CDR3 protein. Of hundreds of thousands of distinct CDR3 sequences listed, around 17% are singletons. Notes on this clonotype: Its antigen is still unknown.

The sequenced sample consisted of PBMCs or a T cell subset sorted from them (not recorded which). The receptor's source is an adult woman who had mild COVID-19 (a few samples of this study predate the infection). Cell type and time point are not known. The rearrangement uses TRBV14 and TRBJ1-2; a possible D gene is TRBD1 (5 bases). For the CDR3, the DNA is TGTGCCAGCAGCCAAGATTTGGGGCCCAGGGTGGGCTACACCTTC. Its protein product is CASSQDLGPRVGYTF.